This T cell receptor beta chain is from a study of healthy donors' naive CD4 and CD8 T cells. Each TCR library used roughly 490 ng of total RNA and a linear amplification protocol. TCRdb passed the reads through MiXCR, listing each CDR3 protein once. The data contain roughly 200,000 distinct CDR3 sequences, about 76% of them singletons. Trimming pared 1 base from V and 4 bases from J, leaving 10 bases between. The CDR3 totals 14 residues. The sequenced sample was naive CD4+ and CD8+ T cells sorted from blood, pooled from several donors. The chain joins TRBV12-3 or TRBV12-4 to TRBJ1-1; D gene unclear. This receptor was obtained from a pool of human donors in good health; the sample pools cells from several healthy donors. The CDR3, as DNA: TGTGCCAGCAGTTTAGGGGCCCCGGGCACTGAAGCTTTCTTT. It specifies CASSLGAPGTEAFF.